The 28 T cell receptor delta chains below come from one sample, sequenced in a study of gamma-delta chains in newborns, infants, children. TCRdb re-processed the reads using CATT. The sample gives about 6,100 delta-chain clones, roughly 2% of which show up once; over 10% is in the top ten. Material: blood. Receptors originate from a child who was a newborn, infant or young child, either healthy, febrile or measles-vaccinated (not recorded which).

Note on this clone: A much larger clonotype is one base distant, so this may be a read error. Because the CDR3's place on the DNA is in doubt, the DNA is left out and the CDR3 is given as listed by TCRdb. In the same sample, other DNA sequences code for this CDR3. V usage is TRAV29/DV5 and J usage is TRDJ1; the table's D call TRDD3 went unverified against the DNA. Counting both end residues, the CDR3 totals 21 amino acids. CDR1 and CDR2 from the germline V gene are NSMFDY and ISSIKDK. CDR3 sequence reads: CSVLLCSKRLGDKKYTDKLIF.

Regarding this clone: The TCRdb protein comes from a much larger clone and disagrees with this DNA's translation at residue 11, likely due to a read error; the protein given here is derived from the DNA. The chain carries TRDV2 and TRDJ2, with 8 bases lining up with TRDD3. This CDR3 is 15 amino acids long. Germline V gene sequence: CDR1 GEAIGNYY, CDR2 EKD. The CDR3 nucleotides read TGTGCCTGTGACACCATGGGGGATGAGACAGAACAACTCTTCTTT. It codes for CACDTMGDETEQLFF.

This clone was counted a few times. A much larger clone lies a single base off, so this may be a read error. The chain uses TRDV2 and TRDJ3, with 10 nucleotides matching TRDD3. The CDR3 runs to 19 residues. Germline CDR1 GEAIGNYY, CDR2 EKD. V was clipped by 2 bases and J by 2 bases; unmatched bases: 8. In DNA, the CDR3 is TGTGCCTGTGACATACTGGGGGATCGTGAAGCCTGGGACACCCGACAGATGTTTTTC. This sequence encodes CACDILGDREAWDTRQMFF.

In regard to this clone: This likely stems from a read error, as it lies one base from a far larger clone. This sample also contains other DNA sequences that code for the same CDR3. The chain joins TRDV2 to TRDJ2; 10 bases map to TRDD3. The length of the CDR3 is 14 residues. Germline-derived CDR1 and CDR2 are GEAIGNYY and EKD. In nucleotides, the CDR3 is TGTGCCTGTGACACCGTGGGGGATACAGCACAACTCTTTTTT. It translates to CACDTVGDTAQLFF.

Points on this clone: A clone one base away is much larger, so this may be a read error. Within the sample, other DNA sequences also encode this same CDR3. The chain has TRDV2 and TRDJ3; D gene ambiguous. Trimming removed 1 base at V and 4 bases at J, with 13 bases between. The CDR3 loop spans 17 amino acids. Germline V lookup: CDR1 GEAIGNYY, CDR2 EKD. The CDR3 loop reads CACDTLGDIWDTRQMFF. The DNA of the CDR3 is TGTGCCTGTGACACTTTGGGAGATATTTGGGACACCCGACAGATGTTTTTC.

Worth noting for this clone: This DNA translates differently at residue 3 from the TCRdb protein, which is that of a much larger clone; a read error is likely, and the protein shown is the DNA's own translation. This chain joins TRDV2 and TRDJ3; 9 nucleotides agree with TRDD3. Germline values: CDR1 GEAIGNYY, CDR2 EKD. The CDR3 is made up of 17 amino acids. CDR3 nucleotides: TGTGCCCGTGACTACTGGGGGAGCTCCTGGGACACCCGACAGATGTTTTTC. Protein: CARDYWGSSWDTRQMFF.

The genes are TRDV1 and TRDJ1, with 8 positions matching TRDD2. With V trimmed by 4 bases and J by 3 bases, 25 bases remained unmatched. CDR1 is TSWWSYY and CDR2 is QGS in the germline V gene. The CDR3 sequence is 21 residues long. The CDR3 sequence is CALGGLSSYAYPGDGADKLIF. DNA of the CDR3: TGTGCTCTTGGGGGTCTTTCTTCCTACGCGTATCCTGGGGATGGCGCCGATAAACTCATCTTT.

As concerns this clone: TCRdb's entry gives the protein of a much larger clone, which mismatches this DNA's translation at residue 12, likely from a read error; the protein reported here is translated from the DNA. The V call is TRDV2, the J call TRDJ3; 12 bases agree with TRDD3. This CDR3 comprises 19 residues. J was trimmed by 5 bases and V by 2 bases; bases with no gene match: 9. Germline assignment: CDR1 GEAIGNYY and CDR2 EKD. CDR3 DNA sequence: TGTGCCTGTGACATCCTGGGGGATACGGGGTCCCGGGACACCCGACAGATGTTTTTC. As protein: CACDILGDTGSRDTRQMFF.

This clone has a handful of counts. For this DNA, TCRdb reports the protein of a much larger clone, which diverges at residue 18, most likely from a read error; the protein presented here is translated directly from the DNA. The chain uses TRDV2 and TRDJ3, with TRDD3 as a possible D gene (6 bases). The CDR3 has 20 amino acids. CDR1 GEAIGNYY and CDR2 EKD come from the germline V gene. The CDR3 sequence: CACDTAGDGRSSWDTRQTFF. The CDR3 nucleotides read TGTGCCTGTGACACCGCCGGGGATGGTCGGAGCTCCTGGGACACCCGACAGACGTTTTTC.

With regard to this clone: TCRdb's entry gives the protein of a much larger clone, which mismatches this DNA's translation at residue 6, likely from a read error; the protein reported here is translated from the DNA. The chain uses TRDV2 and TRDJ3, with 9 positions matching TRDD3. Germline CDR1 GEAIGNYY, CDR2 EKD. Losses at the gene ends were 1 base for V and 0 bases for J; bases not matched to a gene: 9. The length of the CDR3 is 20 residues. The CDR3 reads CACDTDTGGASSWDTRQMFF. The CDR3 DNA reads TGTGCCTGTGACACAGACACTGGGGGAGCAAGCTCCTGGGACACCCGACAGATGTTTTTC.

A remark on this clone: With a much larger clone just one base away, this may be a read error. The rearrangement joins TRDV2 to TRDJ2; 13 bases are shared with TRDD3. Germline assignment: CDR1 GEAIGNYY and CDR2 EKD. The CDR3 loop spans 15 amino acids. This CDR3 is CACDTLGDTTAHLFF. In DNA, the CDR3 is TGTGCCTGTGACACACTGGGGGATACGACAGCACACCTCTTCTTT.

The table lists this clone with a few counts. A far larger clone lies a single base away; this is likely a read error. Other DNA sequences from this sample encode an identical CDR3 as well. The rearrangement uses TRDV2 and TRDJ3; D is possibly TRDD3 (6 bases). With 0 bases removed from V and 3 bases from J, the gap between germline ends came to 14 bases. The CDR3 extends over 18 amino acids. Germline-derived CDR1 and CDR2 are GEAIGNYY and EKD. The CDR3 DNA follows: TGTGCCTGTGACACCGTAGGGGATTCAAGCTGGGACACCCGACAGATGTTTTTC. It specifies CACDTVGDSSWDTRQMFF.

As regards this clone: The protein TCRdb gives is from a much larger clone and does not agree with this DNA's translation at residue 10, likely a read error; the protein shown here comes from the DNA. The J gene is TRDJ2, the V gene TRDV2; tentative D call: TRDD3 (6 bases). The V end lost 1 base, the J end lost 0 bases, and 14 bases lay between the germline ends. The CDR3 loop spans 17 amino acids. The germline V gene encodes CDR1 GEAIGNYY and CDR2 EKD. The chain's CDR3 is CACDTLGSTPLTAQLFF. The CDR3 DNA is TGTGCCTGTGACACTCTGGGGTCCACCCCTTTGACAGCACAACTCTTCTTT.

This clone was seen more than once but under ten times. TCRdb lists the protein of a much larger clone for this DNA, which differs at residue 11, so this is likely a read error; the protein given here is translated from the DNA itself. The V call is TRAV29/DV5, the J call TRDJ2; 10 bases align to TRDD3. The germline V gene has CDR1 NSMFDY and CDR2 ISSIKDK. This CDR3 spans 14 amino acids. The CDR3 sequence is CAAYWGILTARLFF. For the CDR3, the DNA is TGTGCAGCATACTGGGGGATTTTGACAGCACGACTCTTCTTT.

This clone is medium-sized within its sample. The sample holds other DNA sequences that translate to the same CDR3. The chain joins TRDV1 to TRDJ1, with 9 nucleotides matching TRDD3. Germline V CDR1 and CDR2: TSWWSYY, QGS. The CDR3 contains 21 residues. V shed 2 bases, J shed 0 bases, and the junction held 19 bases outside the gene matches. The CDR3 sequence is CALGEDPPRTGGPTYTDKLIF. The CDR3 bases are TGTGCTCTTGGGGAAGATCCACCCCGTACTGGGGGACCAACTTACACCGATAAACTCATCTTT.

This clone was counted a few times. TCRdb pairs this DNA with a much larger clone's protein that differs at residue 10, likely a read error; the protein shown was translated from the DNA. The rearrangement uses TRDV2 and TRDJ3, with 7 bases identical to TRDD3. The CDR3 loop spans 16 amino acids. The germline gives CDR1 GEAIGNYY, CDR2 EKD. The CDR3, as DNA: TGTGCCTGTGACTGGGGGAGCTCCTGGGCCACCCGACAGATGTTTTTC. Translated, it gives CACDWGSSWATRQMFF.

This clone was recorded at least ten times. This may arise from a read error, as a much more abundant clone is one base away. Distinct nucleotide sequences in the sample also encode this CDR3. The chain is built from TRDV2 and TRDJ3; possibly TRDD3 for D (6 bases). The CDR3 sequence is 18 residues long. In germline, CDR1 is GEAIGNYY, CDR2 EKD. Between the trimmed V and J ends, which lost 0 bases and 0 bases, there was a span of 11 bases. CDR3 protein: CACDTVGASSWDTRQMFF. The DNA of the CDR3 is TGTGCCTGTGACACCGTGGGGGCTAGCTCCTGGGACACCCGACAGATGTTTTTC.

This clone came up a few times. A clone one base away is much larger, so this may be a read error. This chain connects TRDV2 to TRDJ3, with TRDD3 matching 8 bases. The V gene end was trimmed by 0 bases and the J gene end by 2 bases; junction bases not matched to a gene: 11. The germline gives CDR1 GEAIGNYY, CDR2 EKD. The CDR3 loop spans 20 amino acids. The CDR3 loop is CACDTYWGDSVPWDTRQMFF. In DNA form, the CDR3 reads TGTGCCTGTGACACCTACTGGGGGGATAGCGTACCCTGGGACACCCGACAGATGTTTTTC.

As regards this clone: This sequence may be a read error, since a much larger clone differs from it by one base. The chain has TRDV2 and TRDJ3; 8 positions agree with TRDD3. This CDR3 is built from 16 residues. CDR1 and CDR2 from the germline V gene are GEAIGNYY and EKD. In DNA, the CDR3 is TGTGCCTGTGACACCTGGGGGATTTGGGGCACCCGACAGATGTTTTTC. This encodes CACDTWGIWGTRQMFF.

With regard to this clone: This may stem from a read error, because a much larger clone lies one nucleotide away. The sample contains more than one DNA sequence encoding this CDR3. V gene TRDV2 combines with J gene TRDJ3; 13 bases are shared with TRDD3. CDR1 and CDR2 from the germline V gene are GEAIGNYY and EKD. This CDR3 region has 19 residues. CDR3 DNA sequence: TGTGCCTGTGACGTACTGGGGGATACGAGCACCTGGGACACCCGGCAGATGTTTTTC. Translating gives CACDVLGDTSTWDTRQMFF.

There are a few counts of this clone. A read error is possible here, since a much larger clone lies one base away. This specimen includes other DNA sequences encoding the same CDR3. This chain connects TRDV2 to TRDJ3; no clear D. This CDR3 has 18 residues. Germline values: CDR1 GEAIGNYY, CDR2 EKD. V gave up 0 bases and J gave up 0 bases, with 11 bases separating them. This CDR3 is CACDTAGDSSWDTRQMFF. The DNA of the CDR3 is TGTGCCTGTGACACCGCGGGAGATAGCTCCTGGGACACCCGACAGATGTTTTTC.

A note on this clone: This DNA's translation differs at residue 4 from TCRdb's protein, which comes from a much larger clone; a read error is likely, and the protein shown is translated from the DNA. This rearrangement joins TRDV2 to TRDJ1; 12 nucleotides align to TRDD3. This CDR3 comprises 15 residues. Germline V gives CDR1 GEAIGNYY, CDR2 EKD. CDR3 residues: CACGTWGIRADKLIF. For the CDR3, the DNA is TGTGCCTGTGGCACCTGGGGGATACGCGCCGATAAACTCATCTTT.

About this clone itself: A single base is all that separates this from a far larger clone, so a read error is likely. The sample carries other DNA sequences with the same CDR3. The CDR3 region has the DNA TGTGCCTGTGACCTTGCTGGGGGATACGCTTTGACAGCACAGCTCTTCTTT. Translating gives CACDLAGGYALTAQLFF. The rearrangement links TRDV2 to TRDJ2; 12 nucleotides line up with TRDD3. The CDR3 is 17 amino acids. Germline CDR1 is GEAIGNYY and CDR2 is EKD.

This clone was found a few times. Given a far larger clone just one base away, this is likely a sequencing read error. Distinct nucleotide sequences in the sample also encode this CDR3. This chain connects TRDV2 to TRDJ3, with 12 bases aligning to TRDD3. CDR3 size: 21 residues. CDR1 GEAIGNYY and CDR2 EKD come from the germline V gene. Germline trimming cut 3 bases from V and 0 bases from J; bases unmatched to any gene: 11. In DNA form, the CDR3 reads TGTGCCTGTGACGCCGTACTGGGGGATACCCGAAGCTCCTGGGACACCCGACAGATGTTTTTC. It specifies CACDAVLGDTRSSWDTRQMFF.

This clone was detected only a few times. One base away lies a much larger clone, so this may be a sequencing read error. The chain recombines TRDV2 with TRDJ3; 10 bases match TRDD3. The CDR3 is 17 amino acids. Germline CDR1 and CDR2: GEAIGNYY and EKD. The CDR3 coding sequence is TGTGCCTGTGACACTGGGGGATACTCCTGGGACACCCGACAGACGTTTTTC. It codes for CACDTGGYSWDTRQTFF.

This clone ranks as medium-sized. Other nucleotide sequences from this sample produce the same CDR3. The chain carries TRDV2 and TRDJ3, with TRDD3 matching 8 bases. Trimming cost V 6 bases and J 0 bases; bases outside gene matches: 9. CDR1 GEAIGNYY and CDR2 EKD come from the germline V gene. The CDR3 sequence is 18 residues long. The CDR3 is CACFVLGASSWDTRQMFF. In nucleotides, the CDR3 is TGTGCCTGTTTCGTACTGGGGGCCAGCTCCTGGGACACCCGACAGATGTTTTTC.

On this clone itself: This DNA translates differently at residue 15 from the TCRdb protein, which is that of a much larger clone; a read error is likely, and the protein shown is the DNA's own translation. The J gene is TRDJ3, the V gene TRDV2; 10 nucleotides line up with TRDD3. The CDR3 length is 18 residues. Per the germline V gene, CDR1 is GEAIGNYY and CDR2 is EKD. CDR3 protein: CACDTGGIRSWDTRRMFF. In nucleotides, the CDR3 is TGTGCCTGTGACACCGGGGGGATACGCTCCTGGGACACCCGACGGATGTTTTTC.

Worth noting for this clone: With only one base between it and a far larger clone, this is likely a read error. In the same sample, other DNA sequences code for this CDR3. V gene TRDV2 combines with J gene TRDJ2, with 12 bases identical to TRDD3. From germline, CDR1 is GEAIGNYY and CDR2 EKD. CDR3 length: 16 amino acids. After removal of 0 bases from V and 8 bases from J, the junction contained 6 bases not matched to a gene. CDR3 sequence reads: CACDTLLGDTTAQLFF. The CDR3 DNA is TGTGCCTGTGACACCCTACTGGGGGATACTACGGCACAACTCTTCTTT.